The clone carrying this T cell receptor beta chain was counted only a few times. Antigen: not known. The sample originates from a study of shared clonotypes between healthy human individuals. Some 27,000 T cell genomes, or 200 ng DNA, went into the sorted-subset replicate PCRs. The data were produced by immunoSEQ multiplex PCR, yet TCRdb's version contains in-frame clones alone and is incomplete. The sample holds 650,000 to 800,000 clones; about 90% are singletons and the top ten take approximately 24%. Terminally differentiated effector memory CD45RA+ cells were excluded from the naive CD8 cells, which were CD45RO-negative and positively selected for CCR7. V was clipped by 5 bases and J by 2 bases; unmatched bases: 4. CDR3 length: 14 residues. The germline V gene has CDR1 SGHVS and CDR2 FNYEAQ. Study observations and caveats: Having only a few donors restricted how much genetic and exposure-history diversity was captured. Clonotypes not shared had lower generation probabilities than those common to all four donors. A generally larger estimated richness was seen in naive subsets than in memory subsets.

The chain combines TRBV7-6 with TRBJ1-1; 8 bases map to TRBD1. This TCR came from a man aged 25-45 years in good health. Sample: naive CD8+ T cells sorted from blood. CDR3 protein: CASSQTGANTEAFF. The CDR3 DNA reads as TGTGCCAGCAGCCAGACAGGGGCCAACACTGAAGCTTTCTTT.